These T cell receptor beta chains were read from a single sample in a study of blood T cell repertoires in COVID-19. Measured with immunoSEQ multiplex PCR; TCRdb has only the in-frame clones, and not every one. The table lists about 200,000 clones, roughly 83% of them singletons, with approximately 5% in the top ten. Sequences were obtained from PBMCs or T cells enriched from blood (not recorded which). The receptors come from a man aged 40-49 years with acute COVID-19. CDR3s include the opening cysteine and the closing phenylalanine or tryptophan. Clone size is not always given. Where it is, it says once, few, many or a class for expanded clones.

j_call: TRBJ2-2; clone_size: NA; v_call: TRBV14; cdr3_aa: CASSQAGGERELFF
j_call: TRBJ2-5; clone_size: NA; v_call: TRBV7-8; cdr3_aa: CASSLVGSLNGETQYF
j_call: TRBJ1-1; clone_size: NA; v_call: TRBV25-1; cdr3_aa: CASRQDRPGSEAFF
j_call: TRBJ1-5; clone_size: NA; v_call: TRBV7-9; cdr3_aa: CASSLSGDQPQHF
j_call: TRBJ1-4; clone_size: NA; v_call: TRBV18; cdr3_aa: CASSPRDLNEKLFF
j_call: TRBJ2-7; clone_size: NA; v_call: TRBV2; cdr3_aa: CASSDIRFGSADDF
j_call: TRBJ1-2; clone_size: NA; v_call: TRBV27; cdr3_aa: CASSSHGKGTNYGYTF
j_call: TRBJ1-5; clone_size: NA; v_call: TRBV15; cdr3_aa: CATSRDDQPQHF
j_call: TRBJ2-3; clone_size: once; v_call: TRBV27; cdr3_aa: CASSIRDSRSDTQYF
j_call: TRBJ2-3; clone_size: NA; v_call: TRBV27; cdr3_aa: CASSLQHDTQYF
j_call: TRBJ2-1; clone_size: NA; v_call: TRBV10-2; cdr3_aa: CASSEGGTYNEQFF
j_call: TRBJ2-7; clone_size: NA; v_call: TRBV6-2/TRBV6-3; cdr3_aa: CASSYTGTGYEQYF
j_call: TRBJ1-3; clone_size: NA; v_call: TRBV11-2; cdr3_aa: CASSLLGNTIYF
j_call: TRBJ2-1; clone_size: NA; v_call: TRBV7-9; cdr3_aa: CASSLGFSGRIGEQFF
j_call: TRBJ2-5; clone_size: NA; v_call: TRBV3-1/TRBV3-2; cdr3_aa: CASSQGGKRQETQYF
j_call: TRBJ2-3; clone_size: NA; v_call: TRBV7-6; cdr3_aa: CASSSLTFTDTQYF
j_call: TRBJ1-3; clone_size: NA; v_call: TRBV9; cdr3_aa: CASSVAAGMTNTIYF
j_call: TRBJ2-2; clone_size: NA; v_call: TRBV5-8; cdr3_aa: CASNPGLAGTGELFF
j_call: TRBJ2-2; clone_size: NA; v_call: TRBV2; cdr3_aa: CASSPVPGLALNGELFF
j_call: TRBJ2-7; clone_size: NA; v_call: TRBV4-1; cdr3_aa: CASSPQGGFYEQYF
j_call: TRBJ1-6; clone_size: once; v_call: TRBV6-5; cdr3_aa: CASSPPGGTLHF
j_call: TRBJ2-1; clone_size: few; v_call: TRBV19; cdr3_aa: CASSMTRDNEQFF
j_call: TRBJ1-1; clone_size: NA; v_call: TRBV19; cdr3_aa: CASSTRQDHGEAFF
j_call: TRBJ2-1; clone_size: few; v_call: TRBV9; cdr3_aa: CASSVTSGDYNEQFF
j_call: TRBJ2-5; clone_size: few; v_call: TRBV18; cdr3_aa: CASSPGPTSYGETQYF
j_call: TRBJ2-3; clone_size: NA; v_call: TRBV18; cdr3_aa: CASSPPSGRSPDTQYF
j_call: TRBJ2-5; clone_size: NA; v_call: TRBV9; cdr3_aa: CASSPGQGARETQYF
j_call: TRBJ2-2; clone_size: NA; v_call: TRBV6-4; cdr3_aa: CASAEDRNTGELFF
j_call: TRBJ1-2; clone_size: NA; v_call: TRBV7-9; cdr3_aa: CASSLRTPIESGYTF
j_call: TRBJ1-5; clone_size: NA; v_call: TRBV19; cdr3_aa: CASSILGQGERAQHF
j_call: TRBJ2-2; clone_size: NA; v_call: TRBV5-4; cdr3_aa: CASTTDWTNTGELFF
j_call: TRBJ2-3; clone_size: NA; v_call: TRBV19; cdr3_aa: CASSSRVDSSGTDTQYF